The following is a T cell receptor (beta chain) sequence with its context. The CDR3 contains 14 residues. Germline lookup yields CDR1 SGHRS and CDR2 YFSETQ. Trimming took off 4 bases at V and 6 bases at J, with 16 bases between the two ends. The table came from immunoSEQ multiplex PCR; TCRdb's copy has only in-frame clones and leaves some out. The data contain some 130,000 clones, roughly 90% of them singletons. These data are taken from a study of T cell responses to AZD1222 COVID-19 vaccine. The sequences come from peripheral blood, collected on day 0 of AZD1222 vaccination. This receptor was identified in an adult in good health. V and J are TRBV5-1 and TRBJ1-1, with D maybe TRBD1 (5 bases). The CDR3 DNA is TGCGCCAGCAGCAGGACTGGGACGGTGCCTGAAGCTTTCTTT. Amino acids: CASSRTGTVPEAFF. Full variable domain (missing parts from reference TRBV5-1 and TRBJ1-1): KAGVTQTPRYLIKTRGQQVTLSCSPISGHRSVSWYQQTPGQGLQFLFEYFSETQRNKGNFPGRFSGRQFSNSRSEMNVSTLELGDSALYLCASSRTGTVPEAFFGQGTRLTVV.